A selection of T cell receptor beta chains follows, all from one sample in a study of cytomegalovirus exposure and HLA in healthy donors. Assay: immunoSEQ multiplex PCR; the TCRdb copy retains only in-frame clones and omits some. The table lists tens of thousands of clones, about four fifths of them singletons. Sequenced: PBMCs. The origin of the receptors is a man between 18 and 29 years old in good health and CMV-seropositive. The CDR3 runs from the conserved cysteine through the conserved F or W. D genes are given only for firm matches. Clone sizes are given selectively: once, few, many, or a class where the clone is expanded.

>16|TRBD1|TRBV6-5|TRBJ1-2|NA
CASSYLRTGGGYGYTF
TGTGCCAGCAGTTACTTAAGGACAGGGGGCGGCTATGGCTACACCTTC
>14|NA|TRBV6-1|TRBJ1-3|NA
CASSEPRGRNTIYF
TGTGCCAGCAGTGAACCCCGCGGGAGAAACACCATATATTTT
>12|NA|TRBV19|TRBJ2-1|few
CASSGHYNEQFF
TGTGCCAGTTCGGGACACTACAATGAGCAGTTCTTC
>15|TRBD1|TRBV19|TRBJ1-4|NA
CASSIGGQGLLKLFF
TGTGCCAGTAGTATAGGCGGACAGGGTCTTCTGAAACTGTTTTTT
>15|NA|TRBV7-8|TRBJ2-7|NA
CASSREQGGVFEQYF
TGTGCCAGCAGCCGGGAGCAGGGGGGTGTGTTCGAGCAGTACTTC
>13|NA|TRBV6-1|TRBJ2-1|NA
CASSAQRAREQFF
TGTGCCAGCAGTGCTCAGCGGGCTCGAGAGCAGTTCTTC
>14|NA|TRBV7-2|TRBJ1-5|NA
CASSPGGGRQPQHF
TGTGCCAGCAGCCCGGGGGGGGGTCGTCAGCCCCAGCATTTT
>15|NA|TRBV15|TRBJ1-3|NA
CATSTFTDSGNTIYF
TGTGCCACCAGTACTTTTACAGATTCTGGAAACACCATATATTTT
>14|TRBD1|TRBV25-1|TRBJ2-2|NA
CASSGTGNTGELFF
TGTGCCAGCAGTGGGACAGGGAACACCGGGGAGCTGTTTTTT
>15|TRBD2|TRBV7-2|TRBJ2-5|NA
CASSLAGGGGETQYF
TGTGCCAGCAGCTTAGCGGGCGGGGGAGGGGAGACCCAGTACTTC
>15|TRBD2|TRBV4-1|TRBJ2-5|NA
CASSQGTSGRETQYF
TGCGCCAGCAGCCAAGGGACTAGCGGACGGGAGACCCAGTACTTC
>13|NA|TRBV9|TRBJ1-1|NA
CASRGGLGTEAFF
TGTGCCAGCAGAGGGGGATTGGGCACTGAAGCTTTCTTT
>13|NA|TRBV30|TRBJ1-6|NA
CAWGGAPNSPLHF
TGTGCCTGGGGAGGGGCCCCCAATTCACCCCTCCACTTT
>14|TRBD1|TRBV30|TRBJ1-4|NA
CAWGWGTGNEKLFF
TGTGCCTGGGGATGGGGGACAGGGAATGAAAAACTGTTTTTT
>16|TRBD2|TRBV10-3|TRBJ2-5|NA
CAIRSGTSGAQETQYF
TGTGCCATCAGAAGCGGGACTAGCGGGGCCCAAGAGACCCAGTACTTC
>13|NA|TRBV19|TRBJ2-6|NA
CATTVSGANVLTF
TGTGCCACCACAGTCTCTGGGGCCAACGTCCTGACTTTC
>13|NA|TRBV30|TRBJ1-3|NA
CAWELGAGNTIYF
TGTGCCTGGGAACTAGGAGCTGGAAACACCATATATTTT
>13|NA|TRBV6-4|TRBJ1-2|few
CASSDQGMAGYTF
TGTGCCAGCAGTGACCAGGGAATGGCTGGCTACACCTTC
>12|NA|TRBV29-1|TRBJ2-7|NA
CSVTELSYEQYF
TGCAGCGTGACAGAGTTGTCCTACGAGCAGTACTTC
>14|TRBD1|TRBV4-2|TRBJ1-1|NA
CASSRAGGNTEAFF
TGTGCCAGCAGCCGGGCAGGGGGGAACACTGAAGCTTTCTTT
>17|TRBD1|TRBV7-9|TRBJ1-6|NA
CASSHPLGQGGISPLHF
TGTGCCAGCAGCCACCCGTTGGGACAGGGGGGAATTTCACCCCTCCACTTT
>17|TRBD2|TRBV4-1|TRBJ2-3|NA
CASSQDGGAGVTDTQYF
TGCGCCAGCAGCCAAGATGGGGGAGCGGGGGTAACAGATACGCAGTATTTT
>13|NA|TRBV6-1|TRBJ1-5|NA
CASSAYSNQPQHF
TGTGCCAGCAGTGCGTATAGCAATCAGCCCCAGCATTTT
>13|NA|TRBV7-8|TRBJ1-2|once
CASSPQQGSGYTF
TGTGCCAGCAGCCCCCAACAGGGCAGCGGCTACACCTTC
>15|TRBD1|TRBV6-5|TRBJ1-5|NA
CASSRGTAGNQPQHF
TGTGCCAGCAGTCGCGGGACAGCCGGCAATCAGCCCCAGCATTTT
>14|NA|TRBV6-5|TRBJ1-2|few
CASSQGGDTYGYTF
TGTGCCAGCAGCCAAGGAGGGGATACCTATGGCTACACCTTC
>16|NA|TRBV7-8|TRBJ2-7|few
CASSWEGGLSSYEQYF
TGTGCCAGCAGCTGGGAGGGGGGGCTAAGCTCCTACGAGCAGTACTTC
>15|TRBD2|TRBV7-8|TRBJ2-1|NA
CASSVLAGAYNEQFF
TGTGCCAGCAGCGTTTTAGCGGGAGCTTACAATGAGCAGTTCTTC
>16|TRBD1|TRBV2|TRBJ2-5|NA
CASSEAMGQGQETQYF
TGTGCCAGCAGTGAAGCGATGGGACAGGGACAAGAGACCCAGTACTTC
>14|NA|TRBV13|TRBJ1-3|NA
CASSLAPDPATIYF
TGTGCCAGCAGCTTAGCTCCAGATCCCGCCACCATATATTTT
>15|NA|TRBV9|TRBJ1-4|NA
CASSGPHRGNEKLFF
TGTGCCAGCAGCGGCCCTCACCGGGGGAACGAAAAACTGTTTTTT
>16|NA|TRBV6-6|TRBJ1-2|NA
CASSYSNVRAVKGYTF
TGTGCCAGCAGTTACAGTAACGTCAGGGCCGTGAAGGGCTACACCTTC
>13|NA|TRBV7-3|TRBJ1-1|NA
CASSFYVNTEAFF
TGTGCCAGCAGCTTTTATGTGAACACTGAAGCTTTCTTT
>14|NA|TRBV4-1|TRBJ1-5|NA
CASSQGQINQPQHF
TGCGCCAGCAGCCAAGGACAGATCAATCAGCCCCAGCATTTT
>15|NA|TRBV4-1|TRBJ2-7|few
CASSQVWAENYEQYF
TGCGCCAGCAGCCAAGTCTGGGCTGAGAACTACGAGCAGTACTTC
>15|TRBD1|TRBV9|TRBJ1-6|NA
CASSVTGTGDSPLHF
TGTGCCAGCAGCGTAACCGGGACAGGGGATTCACCCCTCCACTTT
>14|NA|TRBV5-1|TRBJ2-7|NA
CASSLGQSTYEQYF
TGCGCCAGCAGCTTGGGACAGAGCACCTACGAGCAGTACTTC
>13|TRBD1|TRBV29-1|TRBJ1-5|once
CSVYTGGGQPQHF
TGCAGCGTTTATACAGGGGGCGGTCAGCCCCAGCATTTT
>14|NA|TRBV7-9|TRBJ1-1|NA
CASTEGGGNTEAFF
TGTGCCAGCACCGAAGGGGGGGGGAACACTGAAGCTTTCTTT
>13|TRBD1|TRBV29-1|TRBJ1-4|once
CSGSEQGNEKLFF
TGCAGCGGATCGGAACAGGGGAATGAAAAACTGTTTTTT
>12|NA|TRBV5-4|TRBJ2-4|few
CASSHSGNIQYF
TGTGCCAGCAGCCATAGCGGAAACATTCAGTACTTC
>15|TRBD1|TRBV28|TRBJ1-2|few
CASSGQGARGYGYTF
TGTGCCAGCAGTGGACAGGGGGCGCGGGGCTATGGCTACACCTTC
>15|NA|TRBV6-5|TRBJ1-4|once
CASSKTGFSNEKLFF
TGTGCCAGCAGCAAAACAGGTTTTTCGAATGAAAAACTGTTTTTT